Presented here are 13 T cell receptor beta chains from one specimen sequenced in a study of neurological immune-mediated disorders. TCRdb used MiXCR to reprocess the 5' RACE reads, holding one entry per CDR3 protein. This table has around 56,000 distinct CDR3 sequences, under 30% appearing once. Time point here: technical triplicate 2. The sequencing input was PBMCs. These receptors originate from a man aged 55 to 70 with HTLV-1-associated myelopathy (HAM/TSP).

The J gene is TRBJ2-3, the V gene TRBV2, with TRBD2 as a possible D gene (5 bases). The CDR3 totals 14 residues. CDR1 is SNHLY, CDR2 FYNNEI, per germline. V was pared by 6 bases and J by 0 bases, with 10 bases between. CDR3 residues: CASSHRTSTDTQYF. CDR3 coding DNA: TGTGCCAGCAGCCATAGGACTAGCACAGATACGCAGTATTTT. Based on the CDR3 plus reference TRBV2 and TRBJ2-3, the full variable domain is EPEVTQTPSHQVTQMGQEVILRCVPISNHLYFYWYRQILGQKVEFLVSFYNNEISEKSEIFDDQFSVERPDGSNFTLKIRSTKLEDSAMYFCASSHRTSTDTQYFGPGTRLTVL.

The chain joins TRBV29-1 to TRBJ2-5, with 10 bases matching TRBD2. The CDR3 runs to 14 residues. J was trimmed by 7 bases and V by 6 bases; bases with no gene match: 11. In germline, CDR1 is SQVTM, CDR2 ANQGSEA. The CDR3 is CSVNSGRRDWTQYF. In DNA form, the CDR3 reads TGCAGCGTCAATAGCGGGAGGAGGGATTGGACCCAGTACTTC.

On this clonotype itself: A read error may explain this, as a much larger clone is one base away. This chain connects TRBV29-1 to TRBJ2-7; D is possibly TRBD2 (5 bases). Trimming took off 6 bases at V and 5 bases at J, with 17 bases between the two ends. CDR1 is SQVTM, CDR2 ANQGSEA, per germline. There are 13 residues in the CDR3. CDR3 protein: CSVEDSRSNEQYF. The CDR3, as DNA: TGCAGCGTGGAGGATAGCCGTAGTAACGAGCAGTACTTC.

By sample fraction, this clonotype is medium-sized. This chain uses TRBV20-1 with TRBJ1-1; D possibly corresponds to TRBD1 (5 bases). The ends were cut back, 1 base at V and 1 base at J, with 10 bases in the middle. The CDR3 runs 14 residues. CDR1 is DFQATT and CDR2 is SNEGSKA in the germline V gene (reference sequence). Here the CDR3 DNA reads TGCAGTGCTAGAGGATCAACAGGGAACACTGAAGCTTTCTTT. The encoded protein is CSARGSTGNTEAFF.

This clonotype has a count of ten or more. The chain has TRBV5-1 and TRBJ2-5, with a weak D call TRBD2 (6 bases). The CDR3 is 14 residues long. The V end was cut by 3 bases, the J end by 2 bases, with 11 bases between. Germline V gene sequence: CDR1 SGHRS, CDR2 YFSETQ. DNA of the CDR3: TGCGCCAGCAGCTGGACTACAGGTCAAGAGACCCAGTACTTC. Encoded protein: CASSWTTGQETQYF.

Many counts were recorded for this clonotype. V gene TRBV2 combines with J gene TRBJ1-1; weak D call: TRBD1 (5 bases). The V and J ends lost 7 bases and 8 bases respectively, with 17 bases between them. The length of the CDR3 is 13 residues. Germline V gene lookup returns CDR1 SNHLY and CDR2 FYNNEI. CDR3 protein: CASTVEGRGEAFF. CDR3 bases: TGTGCCAGCACCGTAGAGGGTAGGGGCGAAGCTTTCTTT.

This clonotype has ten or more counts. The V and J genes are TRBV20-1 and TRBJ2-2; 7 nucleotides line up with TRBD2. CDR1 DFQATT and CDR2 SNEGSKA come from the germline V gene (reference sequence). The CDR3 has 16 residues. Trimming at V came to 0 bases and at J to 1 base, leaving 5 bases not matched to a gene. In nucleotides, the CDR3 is TGCAGTGCTAGAGATCCCCGCGGGGGGAACACCGGGGAGCTGTTTTTT. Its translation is CSARDPRGGNTGELFF.

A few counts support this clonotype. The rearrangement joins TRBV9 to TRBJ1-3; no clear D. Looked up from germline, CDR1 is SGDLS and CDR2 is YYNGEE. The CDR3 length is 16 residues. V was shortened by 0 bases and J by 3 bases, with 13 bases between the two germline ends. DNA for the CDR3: TGTGCCAGCAGCGTAGAATCCACGGGAGTTGGAAACACCATATATTTT. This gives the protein CASSVESTGVGNTIYF.

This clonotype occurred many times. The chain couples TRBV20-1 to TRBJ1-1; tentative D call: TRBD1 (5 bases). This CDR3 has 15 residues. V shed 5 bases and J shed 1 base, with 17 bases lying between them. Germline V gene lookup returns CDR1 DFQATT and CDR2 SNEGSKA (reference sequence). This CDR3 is CSAQIRMGGNTEAFF. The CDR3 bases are TGCAGTGCTCAAATTAGGATGGGGGGGAACACTGAAGCTTTCTTT.

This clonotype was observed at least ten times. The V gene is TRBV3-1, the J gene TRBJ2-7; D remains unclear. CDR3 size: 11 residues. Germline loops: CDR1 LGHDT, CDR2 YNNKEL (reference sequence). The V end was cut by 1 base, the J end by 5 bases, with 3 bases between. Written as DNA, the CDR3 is TGTGCCAGCAGCCAAGTCAACGAGCAGTACTTC. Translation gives CASSQVNEQYF.

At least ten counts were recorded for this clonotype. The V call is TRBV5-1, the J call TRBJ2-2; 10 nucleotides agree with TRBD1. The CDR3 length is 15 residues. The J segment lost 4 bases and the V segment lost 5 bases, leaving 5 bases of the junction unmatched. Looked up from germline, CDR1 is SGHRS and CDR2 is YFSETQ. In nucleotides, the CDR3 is TGCGCCAGCAGGTCCGGGACAGGGGCCACCGGGGAGCTGTTTTTT. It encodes CASRSGTGATGELFF.

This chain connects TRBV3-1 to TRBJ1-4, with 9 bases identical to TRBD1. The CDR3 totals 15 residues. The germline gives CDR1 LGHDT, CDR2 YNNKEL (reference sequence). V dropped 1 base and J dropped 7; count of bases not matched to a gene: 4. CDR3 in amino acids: CASSQGGQGPEKLFF. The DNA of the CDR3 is TGTGCCAGCAGCCAAGGGGGACAGGGACCTGAAAAACTGTTTTTT. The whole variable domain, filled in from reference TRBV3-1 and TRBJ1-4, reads DTAVSQTPKYLVTQMGNDKSIKCEQNLGHDTMYWYKQDSKKFLKIMFSYNNKELIINETVPNRFSPKSPDKAHLNLHINSLELGDSAVYFCASSQGGQGPEKLFFGSGTQLSVL.

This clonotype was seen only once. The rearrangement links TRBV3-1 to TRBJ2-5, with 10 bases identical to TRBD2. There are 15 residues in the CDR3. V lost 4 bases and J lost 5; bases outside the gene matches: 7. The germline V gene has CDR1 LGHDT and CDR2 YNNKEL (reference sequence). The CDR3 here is CASSPRASGSETQYF. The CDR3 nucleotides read TGTGCCAGCAGCCCACGGGCTAGCGGGAGTGAGACCCAGTACTTC.